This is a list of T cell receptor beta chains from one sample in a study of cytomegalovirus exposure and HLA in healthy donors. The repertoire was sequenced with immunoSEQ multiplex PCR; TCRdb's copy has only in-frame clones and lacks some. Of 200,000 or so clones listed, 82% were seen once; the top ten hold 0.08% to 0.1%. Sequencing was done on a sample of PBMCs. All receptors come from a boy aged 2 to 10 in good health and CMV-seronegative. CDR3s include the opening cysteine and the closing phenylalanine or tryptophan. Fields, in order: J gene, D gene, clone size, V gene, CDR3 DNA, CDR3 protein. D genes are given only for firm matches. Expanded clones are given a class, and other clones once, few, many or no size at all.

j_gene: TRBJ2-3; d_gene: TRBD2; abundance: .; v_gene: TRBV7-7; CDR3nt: TGTGCTAGCAGCTTGGGTCTAGCGGGGGGTTCAGATACGCAGTATTTT; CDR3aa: CASSLGLAGGSDTQYF
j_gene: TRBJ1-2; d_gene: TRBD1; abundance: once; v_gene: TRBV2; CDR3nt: TGTGCCAGCAGCGCCCGGGACAGGGGAATCTATGGCTACACCTTC; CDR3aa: CASSARDRGIYGYTF
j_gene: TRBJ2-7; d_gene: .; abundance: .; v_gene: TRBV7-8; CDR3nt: TGTGCCAGCAGCTCCGGCCGGACTATTGAGCAGTACTTC; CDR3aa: CASSSGRTIEQYF
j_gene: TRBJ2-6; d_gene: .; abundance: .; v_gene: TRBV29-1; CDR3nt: TGCAGCGTTCCAGACGGGATAAGCTCTGGGGCCAACGTCCTGACTTTC; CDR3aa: CSVPDGISSGANVLTF
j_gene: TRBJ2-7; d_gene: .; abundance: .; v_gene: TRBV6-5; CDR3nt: TGTGCCAGCAGTGACGGTGGCGGGCAGTACTTC; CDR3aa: CASSDGGGQYF
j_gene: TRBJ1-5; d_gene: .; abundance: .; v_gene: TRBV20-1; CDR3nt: TGCAGTGCTAGTCGTAGTCAGCCCCAGCATTTT; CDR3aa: CSASRSQPQHF
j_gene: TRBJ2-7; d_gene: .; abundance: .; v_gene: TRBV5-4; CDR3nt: TGTGCCAGCGGACTGATGAGCGAGCAGTACTTC; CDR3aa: CASGLMSEQYF
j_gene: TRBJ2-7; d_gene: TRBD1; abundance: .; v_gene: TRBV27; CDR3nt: TGTGCCAGCGGGACAGCCGCCCCAAGGGCACTCTACGAGCAGTACTTC; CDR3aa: CASGTAAPRALYEQYF
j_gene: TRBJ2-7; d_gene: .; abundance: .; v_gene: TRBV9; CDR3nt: TGTGCCAGCAGCGTAGCAGAAAGCTCCTACGAGCAGTACTTC; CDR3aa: CASSVAESSYEQYF
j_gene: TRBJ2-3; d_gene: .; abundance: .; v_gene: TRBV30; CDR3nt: TGTGCCTGGAGTGCCCCCCCGGGATCCACGCAGTATTTT; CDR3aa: CAWSAPPGSTQYF
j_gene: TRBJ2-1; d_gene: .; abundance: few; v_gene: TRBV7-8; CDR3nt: TGTGCCAGCAGCTTACGTAGCACGGCAGGGAGGCGGGGTGAGCAGTTCTTC; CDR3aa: CASSLRSTAGRRGEQFF
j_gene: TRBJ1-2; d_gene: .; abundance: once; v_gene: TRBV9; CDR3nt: TGTGCCAGCAGCACCAGGGGTAACTATGGCTACACCTTC; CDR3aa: CASSTRGNYGYTF
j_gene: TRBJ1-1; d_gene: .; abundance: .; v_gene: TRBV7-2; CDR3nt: TGTGCCAGCAGCGTGGTTGCTGGGGCGAACACTGAAGCTTTCTTT; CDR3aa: CASSVVAGANTEAFF